One sample yielded the 21 T cell receptor beta chains listed below, sequenced in a study of T cell responses to AZD1222 COVID-19 vaccine. The assay was immunoSEQ multiplex PCR, and TCRdb's table has in-frame clones only and misses some. The table shows about 150,000 clones, with around 91% occurring only once. The sequencing used peripheral blood, collected on day 0 of AZD1222 vaccination. These receptors all stem from an adult in good health.

V usage is TRBV7-2 and J usage is TRBJ2-3, with D possibly being TRBD2 (6 bases). CDR1 and CDR2 from the germline V gene are SGHTA and FQGNSA. There are 17 residues in the CDR3. V was trimmed by 1 base and J by 5 bases, leaving 19 bases between them. For the CDR3, the DNA is TGTGCCAGCAGCTTAGATCGCGGGGCCCAGCGTAGAGATACGCAGTATTTT. The encoded protein is CASSLDRGAQRRDTQYF.

V and J are TRBV15 and TRBJ1-5; tentatively, D is TRBD1 (6 bases). V was trimmed by 3 bases and J by 4 bases, leaving 10 bases between them. This CDR3 has 14 amino acids. Germline V gene sequence: CDR1 LNHNV, CDR2 YYDKDF (reference sequence). The CDR3 DNA is TGTGCCACCAGCAGGGGGGCGGGGAATCAGCCCCAGCATTTT. It encodes CATSRGAGNQPQHF.

The CDR3 sequence is CAASGVANYGYTF. The CDR3 DNA follows: TGTGCCGCTAGTGGGGTAGCTAACTATGGCTACACCTTC. The chain recombines TRBV12-3 or TRBV12-4 with TRBJ1-2; unclear D gene. The CDR3 contains 13 residues. The V end lost 11 bases, the J end lost 0 bases, and 13 bases lay between the germline ends.

The V and J genes are TRBV19 and TRBJ2-7, with a weak D call TRBD1 (5 bases). The germline gives CDR1 LNHDA, CDR2 SQIVND (reference sequence). CDR3 size: 13 residues. The germline V and J ends were trimmed by 7 bases and 3 bases, with 13 bases remaining between them. The chain's CDR3 is CASTDNSGYEQYF. In nucleotides, the CDR3 is TGTGCCAGTACGGACAACTCGGGCTACGAGCAGTACTTC.

V gene TRBV12-3 or TRBV12-4 combines with J gene TRBJ1-1; perhaps TRBD1 as D (6 bases). V lost 5 bases and J lost 10, with 11 bases in between. The CDR3 has 11 residues. CDR3 amino acids: CASSVGTIAFF. In DNA, the CDR3 is TGTGCCAGCAGTGTAGGGACAATAGCTTTCTTT.

This clone was found once. The chain has TRBV7-2 and TRBJ2-7; either TRBD1 or TRBD2 may fit D (5 bases each). With 1 base removed from V and 0 bases from J, the gap between germline ends came to 16 bases. The V gene's germline CDR1 is SGHTA and CDR2 FQGNSA. The CDR3 sequence is 17 residues long. The CDR3 DNA is TGTGCCAGCAGCTTAGGCCAAAGGGGACCCTCCTCCTACGAGCAGTACTTC. Its translation: CASSLGQRGPSSYEQYF.

The V gene is TRBV19, the J gene TRBJ2-2, with a weak D call TRBD1 (6 bases). Trimming took 5 bases from V and 4 from J, leaving 14 bases between them. The CDR3 runs to 15 residues. Germline assignment: CDR1 LNHDA and CDR2 SQIVND (reference sequence). The CDR3, as DNA: TGTGCCAGTAGTCTCTCCGGGACAAGCACCGGGGAGCTGTTTTTT. Translation: CASSLSGTSTGELFF.

The gene calls are TRBV7-9 and TRBJ2-7; 8 bases are shared with TRBD1. Germline V gene lookup returns CDR1 SEHNR and CDR2 FQNEAQ (reference sequence). Trimming removed 3 bases from V and 0 bases from J; junction bases left unmatched: 4. CDR3 length equals 15 residues. The DNA of the CDR3 is TGTGCCAGCAGCTTTTTAGACAGGGGCTCCTACGAGCAGTACTTC. Amino acids: CASSFLDRGSYEQYF. The entire variable domain, with the rest obtained from reference TRBV7-9 and TRBJ2-7, is as follows: DTGVSQNPRHKITKRGQNVTFRCDPISEHNRLYWYRQTLGQGPEFLTYFQNEAQLEKSRLLSDRFSAERPKGSFSTLEIQRTEQGDSAMYLCASSFLDRGSYEQYFGPGTRLTVT.

The V and J genes are TRBV6-6 and TRBJ1-6; D perhaps matches TRBD1 (5 bases). The CDR3 consists of 17 residues. V dropped 5 bases and J dropped 5 bases, with 19 bases sitting between them. CDR1 is MNHNY and CDR2 is SVGAGI in the germline V gene (reference sequence). The CDR3 spells CASSPTRSHRNNSPLHF. The DNA for the CDR3 is TGTGCCAGCAGTCCCACTAGGTCCCACAGGAATAATTCACCCCTCCACTTT.

The V and J genes are TRBV7-2 and TRBJ1-1, with D uncertain. The V gene's germline CDR1 is SGHTA and CDR2 FQGNSA. V dropped 1 base and J dropped 0 bases, with 9 bases sitting between them. CDR3 length: 15 amino acids. Written as DNA, the CDR3 is TGTGCCAGCAGCTTAGGCTTCCGGGTGAACACTGAAGCTTTCTTT. It translates to CASSLGFRVNTEAFF.

The chain couples TRBV7-9 to TRBJ1-2, with 8 bases lining up with TRBD1. There are 15 residues in the CDR3. The V gene end was trimmed by 6 bases and the J gene end by 8 bases; junction bases not matched to a gene: 14. Germline V lookup: CDR1 SEHNR, CDR2 FQNEAQ (reference sequence). CDR3 in amino acids: CASRQFEGDRSGYTF. The CDR3 nucleotides are TGTGCCAGCAGACAATTCGAGGGGGACAGGTCGGGCTACACCTTC.

This chain uses TRBV7-6 with TRBJ2-3; no firm D call. CDR1 and CDR2 from the germline V gene are SGHVS and FNYEAQ. CDR3 length: 13 amino acids. The ends were cut back, 1 base at V and 5 bases at J, with 7 bases in the middle. CDR3 nucleotide sequence: TGTGCCAGCAGCTTAGACGGGCTAGATACGCAGTATTTT. It yields the protein CASSLDGLDTQYF.

This clone came up once. The chain links TRBV19 to TRBJ2-3; 7 positions agree with TRBD2. The CDR3 runs 15 residues. After removal of 10 bases from V and 5 bases from J, the junction contained 15 bases not matched to a gene. Germline V gene data show CDR1 as LNHDA and CDR2 as SQIVND (reference sequence). The CDR3 region is CATAPREGRRDTQYF. As DNA, the CDR3 is TGTGCCACCGCCCCGAGGGAGGGCCGGAGAGATACGCAGTATTTT.

This sequence joins TRBV19 and TRBJ1-2, with D perhaps matching TRBD1 (5 bases). CDR3 length: 16 residues. V dropped 3 bases and J dropped 2 bases, with 16 bases sitting between them. Germline V CDR1 and CDR2: LNHDA, SQIVND (reference sequence). The CDR3 bases are TGTGCCAGTAGTATGGGGGTCGGAGGGTTGAACTATGGCTACACCTTC. It encodes CASSMGVGGLNYGYTF.

A word on this clone: A junction boundary mismatches the germline segment, possibly from a read error. The chain has TRBV11-1 and TRBJ2-3; the D gene is possibly TRBD2 (5 bases). Germline values: CDR1 SGHAT, CDR2 FQDESV (reference sequence). CDR3 length: 16 residues. Here the CDR3 reads CASRLEGNARTDTQYF. The CDR3 DNA reads as TGTGCCAGCAGATTAGAGGGAAACGCCCGCACAGATACGCAGTATTTT.

This rearrangement joins TRBV6-5 to TRBJ1-5; D gene ambiguous. Per the germline V gene, CDR1 is MNHEY and CDR2 is SVGAGI. The CDR3 runs 13 residues. V shed 5 bases and J shed 4 bases, with 9 bases lying between them. This CDR3 is CASSPERNQPQHF. In DNA form, the CDR3 reads TGTGCCAGCAGTCCGGAACGGAATCAGCCCCAGCATTTT.

This clone appeared a single time. The V gene is TRBV29-1, the J gene TRBJ1-3; 10 bases map to TRBD1. Germline values: CDR1 SQVTM, CDR2 ANQGSEA. The CDR3 covers 15 residues. J lost 1 base, V lost 7 bases, and 7 bases had no gene match. The CDR3 nucleotides read TGCAGCGGAGACAGGGGGCGACTGTCTGGAAACACCATATATTTT. Its translation is CSGDRGRLSGNTIYF.

The chain links TRBV27 to TRBJ1-1; 7 bases are shared with TRBD1. The CDR3 contains 16 residues. Trimming cost V 3 bases and J 3 bases; bases outside gene matches: 10. Looked up from germline, CDR1 is MNHEY and CDR2 is SMNVEV (reference sequence). CDR3 protein: CASSFIPQGRYTEAFF. CDR3 nucleotides: TGTGCCAGCAGTTTCATACCACAGGGGAGGTACACTGAAGCTTTCTTT.

This sequence joins TRBV3-1 (or the pseudogene TRBV3-2) and TRBJ2-5; D gene uncertain. The CDR3 has 13 residues. Germline CDR1 LGHDT, CDR2 YNNKEL (reference sequence). V dropped 0 bases and J dropped 5 bases, with 7 bases sitting between them. The chain's CDR3 is CASSQELRETQYF. The CDR3 DNA sequence: TGTGCCAGCAGCCAAGAATTGCGGGAGACCCAGTACTTC.

The V call is TRBV12-5, the J call TRBJ2-7, with TRBD2 as a possible D gene (6 bases). The CDR3 runs 15 residues. Germline CDR1 is LGHNT and CDR2 is FRNRAP. V lost 6 bases and J 2 bases, leaving 17 bases between the germline ends. The CDR3 loop is CASGRAWEVPYEQYF. The CDR3, as DNA: TGTGCTAGTGGCCGGGCGTGGGAGGTTCCCTACGAGCAGTACTTC.

The chain carries TRBV7-8 and TRBJ1-6; D call uncertain. CDR3 length: 15 amino acids. V lost 3 bases, J lost 7 bases, and 13 bases lay in between. CDR1 is SGHVS, CDR2 FQNEAQ, per germline. The CDR3 reads CASSLEGQSNSPLHF. CDR3 bases: TGTGCCAGCAGCTTGGAAGGGCAGTCAAATTCACCCCTCCACTTT.